This TCR beta chain was found in a study of STAT5B mutations in CD4+ large granular lymphocyte leukemia. Germline assignment: CDR1 SGHNT and CDR2 YYREEE (reference sequence). The CDR3 spans 17 residues. V lost 4 bases to trimming and J lost 0 bases; unmatched junction nucleotides: 8. Control samples were healthy donors' buffy coats. Profiling relied on immunoSEQ multiplex PCR, and the TCRdb table lists in-frame clones only, not all of them. The table includes about 30,000 clones, roughly three quarters detected once. The chain employs TRBV5-4 and TRBJ1-4, with TRBD1 matching over 8 bases. Source material: CD4+ T cells from blood buffy coats. The sequence was obtained from a human donor in good health. The CDR3 sequence is CASSRGTGIATNEKLFF. CDR3 nucleotides: TGTGCCAGCAGCAGAGGGACAGGAATCGCAACTAATGAAAAACTGTTTTTT.